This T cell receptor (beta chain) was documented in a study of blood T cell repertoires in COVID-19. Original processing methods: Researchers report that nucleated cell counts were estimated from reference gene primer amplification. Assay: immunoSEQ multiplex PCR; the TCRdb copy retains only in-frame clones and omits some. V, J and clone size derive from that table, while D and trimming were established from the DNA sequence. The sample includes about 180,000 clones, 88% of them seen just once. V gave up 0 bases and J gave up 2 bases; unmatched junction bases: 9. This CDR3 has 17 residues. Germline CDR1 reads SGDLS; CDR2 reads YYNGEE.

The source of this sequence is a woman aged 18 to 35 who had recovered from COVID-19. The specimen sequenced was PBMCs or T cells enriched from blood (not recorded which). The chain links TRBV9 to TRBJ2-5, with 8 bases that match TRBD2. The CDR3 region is CASSVGAAGDGQETQYF. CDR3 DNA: TGTGCCAGCAGCGTAGGAGCAGCGGGGGACGGGCAAGAGACCCAGTACTTC.